A selection of T cell receptor beta chains follows, all from one sample in a study of technical replicates of blood from a handful of donors. Produced via immunoSEQ multiplex PCR; TCRdb's table is partial and in-frame only. The sample lists around 86,000 clones, about 96% occurring once. Sequencing was carried out using T cells isolated from PBMCs. The receptors come from a human donor in good health. CDR3s include the opening cysteine and the closing phenylalanine or tryptophan. The D gene is left open where the match is weak.

d_call,v_call,cdr3_aa
NA,TRBV6-5,CASSYLSSYGYTF
NA,TRBV18,CASSPGAGYEQYF
TRBD2,TRBV29-1,CSVPLAGVYNEQFF
TRBD1,TRBV7-8,CASSLGGGTGSSNTF
TRBD2,TRBV29-1,CSVGRGDLYEQYF
TRBD1,TRBV27,CASRPRGSSQTYEQYF
NA,TRBV30,CAWSIPGGVEAFF
NA,TRBV5-1,CASSSRRWRGSVNTEAFF
NA,TRBV6-5,CASAPRGRGNTIYF
TRBD2,TRBV10-3,CAISDRPSGRATDTQYF
TRBD1,TRBV2,CASSPGQGRTDTQYF
TRBD2,TRBV7-2,CASSTTSGVTDTQYF
TRBD1,TRBV4-1,CASSPTGQGDYGYTF
NA,TRBV7-9,CASSHEEEPYNEQFF
TRBD1,TRBV6-5,CASRQGAYEQYF
TRBD1,TRBV5-5,CASSLGTDYEQYF
NA,TRBV6-6,CASSPRSQEQFF
TRBD2,TRBV4-1,CASSQGPTSGGTHEQYF
NA,TRBV6-5,CASSYGRSDTEAFF
NA,TRBV11-2,CASSFRGLGSSPLHF
NA,TRBV11-2,CASSLRYGVANVLTF
TRBD1,TRBV19,CASAPGTGNEKLFF
TRBD1,TRBV6-1,CASSDRQGTGELFF
NA,TRBV5-1,CASSLAPGAGSMNTEAFF
NA,TRBV27,CASSRDGGGNTEAFF
NA,TRBV6-1,CASSELSGANVLTF
NA,TRBV5-4,CASSLSFAGGRDEKLFF
TRBD1,TRBV2,CASNWGQGADGYTF
TRBD1,TRBV11-2,CASSLRSGTGAGNTIYF
TRBD1,TRBV7-9,CASSLLARGNYGYTF
TRBD1,TRBV29-1,CSVGGQGWEQYF
NA,TRBV5-1,CASESGEYTDTQYF
TRBD2,TRBV28,CASRTILAGAGELFF
TRBD2,TRBV5-1,CASSLLAGAYNEQFF
TRBD1,TRBV28,CASIHIGDRNSYEQYF
NA,TRBV9,CASSVAPGAEETQYF
TRBD1,TRBV4-1,CASSPMTGDGPGELFF
NA,TRBV27,CASSSPGQGLAGYTF
NA,TRBV28,CASTNGQGTDTQYF
NA,TRBV5-6,CASRSRGHRAFF
NA,TRBV27,CASRPYRGLVRNNYNEQFF
TRBD1,TRBV5-1,CASRTGTANTEAFF
TRBD1,TRBV7-9,CASSHPGQGAREQFF
TRBD2,TRBV9,CASSVKPGLAEQFF
NA,TRBV9,CASSVDNEQFF